This T cell receptor (beta chain) was sequenced for a study of blood T cells in healthy people across ages. Study-wide points: It was found that TCR beta diversity correlated strongly with the percentage of naive T cells.

Primed by a sample-barcoded 5' primer and a J-beta primer mix, a second PCR proceeded for about 6 to 11 cycles. One entry per CDR3 protein, called by TCRdb with MiXCR from the 5' RACE reads. This table holds about 1.5 million distinct CDR3 sequences, roughly 43% found once. Regarding this clonotype: Its antigen is undetermined.

In each sample, at least 6 million PBMCs were isolated. V lost 2 bases, J lost 1 base, and 11 bases lay in between. CDR1 and CDR2 (germline): MNHEY, SVGAGI. The CDR3 runs 15 residues. This rearrangement joins TRBV6-5 to TRBJ1-1, with a weak D call TRBD1 (5 bases). The sequenced material came from blood. The sequence derives from a woman between 18 and 29 years old in good health. The DNA for the CDR3 is TGTGCCAGCAGTTACCCCGGGGCAGAGAACACTGAAGCTTTCTTT. Translating gives CASSYPGAENTEAFF.